This TCR beta chain was captured in a study of STAT5B mutations in CD4+ large granular lymphocyte leukemia. Overall study: Among healthy controls, a particular HLA allele went with more CDR3 'QG' motifs. Study-level results: Compared with healthy controls (2/35), patient top clones favored TRBV06 (8/27).

This was a survey-level run. The protocol was immunoSEQ multiplex PCR, while the TCRdb copy is restricted to in-frame clones and leaves out a portion. The data hold tens of thousands of clones, with about four fifths observed a single time. This clone was detected only once. Its antigen remains unknown. Control samples were healthy donors' buffy coats. Germline V lookup: CDR1 MNHEY, CDR2 SMNVEV (reference sequence). The CDR3 consists of 14 residues. V lost 6 bases to trimming and J lost 3 bases; unmatched junction nucleotides: 6. The clonotype comes from a human donor in good health. The gene calls are TRBV27 and TRBJ2-7; 9 bases map to TRBD2. Sequencing was performed on CD4+ T cells from blood buffy coats. The CDR3 sequence is CASSLAGLFYEQYF. In DNA, the CDR3 is TGTGCCAGCAGCCTAGCGGGGCTCTTCTACGAGCAGTACTTC.